The T cell receptor (beta chain) described here comes from a study of regulatory T cells in long-lasting Graves disease. General observations from the study: Favored usage of TRBV28, TRBJ1-2 and TRBJ2-5 was recorded in persistent disease.

With regard to this clonotype: Its specificity is not known.

Construction of TCR beta libraries relied on iRepertoire HTBI primers and on Arm-PCR targeting CDR3 regions. TCRdb itself ran the multiplex PCR reads through MiXCR, one entry per CDR3 protein. The data contain about 380,000 distinct CDR3 sequences, 15% to 17% of them singletons. The sample's time point: newly diagnosed GD, antithyroid drugs for less than 3 months. PBMCs were the source of the RNA used for TCR sequencing. This CDR3 has 16 amino acids. V lost 3 bases and J 2 bases, leaving 19 bases between the germline ends. Germline values: CDR1 GTSNPN, CDR2 SVGIG (reference sequence). This clonotype originated in a female donor with Graves disease. The chain is built from TRBV30 and TRBJ1-2; D not resolved. The sequencing here drew on peripheral blood mononuclear cells (PBMCs), taken at new diagnosis, from a patient treated with antithyroid drugs. The CDR3 sequence is CAWSVLRGKENYGYTF. The CDR3 DNA is TGTGCCTGGAGCGTACTTCGTGGGAAGGAAAACTATGGCTACACCTTC.